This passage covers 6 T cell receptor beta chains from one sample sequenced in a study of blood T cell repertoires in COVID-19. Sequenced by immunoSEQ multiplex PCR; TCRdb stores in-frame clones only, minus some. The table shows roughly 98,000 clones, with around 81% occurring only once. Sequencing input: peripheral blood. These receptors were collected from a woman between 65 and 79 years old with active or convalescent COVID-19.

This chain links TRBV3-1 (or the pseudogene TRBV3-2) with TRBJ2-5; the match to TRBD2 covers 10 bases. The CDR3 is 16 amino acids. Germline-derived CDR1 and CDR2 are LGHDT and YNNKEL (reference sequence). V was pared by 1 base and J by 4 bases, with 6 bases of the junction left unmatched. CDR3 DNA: TGTGCCAGCAGCCAAGTAAGCGGGGGGGCGTCAGAGACCCAGTACTTC. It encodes CASSQVSGGASETQYF.

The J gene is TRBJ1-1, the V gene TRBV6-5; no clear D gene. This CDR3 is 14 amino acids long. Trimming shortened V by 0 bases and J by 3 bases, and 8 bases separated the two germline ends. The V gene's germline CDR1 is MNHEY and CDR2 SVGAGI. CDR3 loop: CASSYSRGDTEAFF. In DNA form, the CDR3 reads TGTGCCAGCAGTTACTCTCGGGGTGACACTGAAGCTTTCTTT.

CDR3 nucleotide sequence: TGTGCCACCAGCAGAGATGCAGGGACAGGGGGCACTGAAGCTTTCTTT. Residues: CATSRDAGTGGTEAFF. The chain joins TRBV15 to TRBJ1-1; 11 nucleotides match TRBD1. V lost 0 bases and J lost 4; bases outside the gene matches: 4. The CDR3 loop spans 16 amino acids. Germline V gene sequence: CDR1 LNHNV, CDR2 YYDKDF (reference sequence).

In DNA form, the CDR3 reads TGTGCCACTCAACTGGGGGGGACGAATGAAAAACTGTTTTTT. It codes for CATQLGGTNEKLFF. J is TRBJ1-4 and V is TRBV5-4; weak D call: TRBD1 (5 bases). V was shortened by 9 bases and J by 5 bases, with 17 bases between the two germline ends. The CDR3 extends over 14 amino acids. Germline CDR1 SGHNT, CDR2 YYREEE (reference sequence).

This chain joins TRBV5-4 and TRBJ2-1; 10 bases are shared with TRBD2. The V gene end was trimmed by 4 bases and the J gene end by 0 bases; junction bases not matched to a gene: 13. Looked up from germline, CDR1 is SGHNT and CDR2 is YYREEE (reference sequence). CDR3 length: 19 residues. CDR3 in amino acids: CASSRGSGGDSSSYNEQFF. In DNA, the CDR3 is TGTGCCAGCAGCCGCGGGAGCGGGGGGGATTCAAGCTCCTACAATGAGCAGTTCTTC. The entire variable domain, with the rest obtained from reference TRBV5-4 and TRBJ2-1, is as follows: ETGVTQSPTHLIKTRGQQVTLRCSSQSGHNTVSWYQQALGQGPQFIFQYYREEENGRGNFPPRFSGLQFPNYSSELNVNALELDDSALYLCASSRGSGGDSSSYNEQFFGPGTRLTVL.

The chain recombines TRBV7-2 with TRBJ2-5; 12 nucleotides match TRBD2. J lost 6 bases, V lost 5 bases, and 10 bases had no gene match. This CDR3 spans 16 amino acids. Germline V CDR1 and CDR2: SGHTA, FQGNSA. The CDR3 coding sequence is TGTGCCAGCAGCCAGACCCCTAGCGGGGGGGCGCAGACCCAGTACTTC. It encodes CASSQTPSGGAQTQYF.